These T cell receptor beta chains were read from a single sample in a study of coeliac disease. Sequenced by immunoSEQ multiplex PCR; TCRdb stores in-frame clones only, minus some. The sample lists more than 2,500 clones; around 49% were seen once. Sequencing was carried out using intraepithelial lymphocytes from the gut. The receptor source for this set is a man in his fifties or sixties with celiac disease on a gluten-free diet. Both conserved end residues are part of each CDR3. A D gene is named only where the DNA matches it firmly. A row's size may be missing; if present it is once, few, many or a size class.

CDR3aa: CAWDPGLAGLETQYF
CDR3nt: TGTGCCTGGGACCCGGGACTAGCGGGACTTGAGACCCAGTACTTC
abundance: medium-sized
v_gene: TRBV30
d_gene: TRBD2
j_gene: TRBJ2-5
len: 15

CDR3aa: CASSAYRDVNEQYF
CDR3nt: TGTGCCAGCAGTGCCTACAGGGATGTCAACGAGCAGTACTTC
abundance: .
v_gene: TRBV27
d_gene: .
j_gene: TRBJ2-7
len: 14

CDR3aa: CASSRDRDTYGYTF
CDR3nt: TGTGCCAGTAGCAGGGACAGGGATACCTATGGCTACACCTTC
abundance: few
v_gene: TRBV19
d_gene: TRBD1
j_gene: TRBJ1-2
len: 14

CDR3aa: CASSADSNYGYTF
CDR3nt: TGCGCCAGCAGCGCCGACAGCAACTATGGCTACACCTTC
abundance: .
v_gene: TRBV5-1
d_gene: .
j_gene: TRBJ1-2
len: 13

CDR3aa: CASSRGLKNTGELFF
CDR3nt: TGTGCCAGCAGCCGAGGACTCAAGAACACCGGGGAGCTGTTTTTT
abundance: .
v_gene: TRBV6-5
d_gene: .
j_gene: TRBJ2-2
len: 15

CDR3aa: CASSFPRREGETQYF
CDR3nt: TGTGCCAGCAGCTTCCCACGGAGGGAGGGGGAGACCCAGTACTTC
abundance: once
v_gene: TRBV7-2
d_gene: TRBD2
j_gene: TRBJ2-5
len: 15

CDR3aa: CASSMRTSGAPGLAQYF
CDR3nt: TGTGCCAGCTCAATGAGGACTAGCGGGGCCCCGGGTCTTGCGCAGTATTTT
abundance: medium-sized
v_gene: TRBV18
d_gene: TRBD2
j_gene: TRBJ2-3
len: 17

CDR3aa: CAISSGNTEAFF
CDR3nt: TGTGCCATCAGTAGCGGAAACACTGAAGCTTTCTTT
abundance: once
v_gene: TRBV10-3
d_gene: .
j_gene: TRBJ1-1
len: 12

CDR3aa: CASSPSGGSDTQYF
CDR3nt: TGTGCCAGCTCACCATCGGGGGGGTCAGATACGCAGTATTTT
abundance: few
v_gene: TRBV18
d_gene: TRBD2
j_gene: TRBJ2-3
len: 14

CDR3aa: CASSKSGREGRRTDTQYF
CDR3nt: TGTGCCAGCAGCAAGAGCGGGAGGGAGGGCCGACGCACAGATACGCAGTATTTT
abundance: .
v_gene: TRBV11-3
d_gene: TRBD2
j_gene: TRBJ2-3
len: 18

CDR3aa: CASLGAGNTIYF
CDR3nt: TGTGCCAGCCTAGGGGCTGGAAACACCATATATTTT
abundance: few
v_gene: TRBV6-5
d_gene: .
j_gene: TRBJ1-3
len: 12